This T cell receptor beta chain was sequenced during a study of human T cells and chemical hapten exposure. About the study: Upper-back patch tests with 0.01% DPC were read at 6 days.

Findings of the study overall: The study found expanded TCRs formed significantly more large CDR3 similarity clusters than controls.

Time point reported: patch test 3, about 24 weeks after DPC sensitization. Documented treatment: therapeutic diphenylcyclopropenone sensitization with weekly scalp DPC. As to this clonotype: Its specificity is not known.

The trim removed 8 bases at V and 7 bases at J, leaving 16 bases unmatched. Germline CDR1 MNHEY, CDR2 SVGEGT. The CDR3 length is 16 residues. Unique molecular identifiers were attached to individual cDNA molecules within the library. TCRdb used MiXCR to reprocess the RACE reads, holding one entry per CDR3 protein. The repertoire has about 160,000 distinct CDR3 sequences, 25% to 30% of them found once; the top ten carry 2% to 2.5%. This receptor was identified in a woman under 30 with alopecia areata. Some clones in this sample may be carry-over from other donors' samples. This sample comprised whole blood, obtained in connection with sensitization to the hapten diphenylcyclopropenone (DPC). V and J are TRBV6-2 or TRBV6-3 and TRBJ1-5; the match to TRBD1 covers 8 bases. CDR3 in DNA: TGTGCCAGCCTCGAAAGCCTGGCAGGGGGCTTGCAGCCCCAGCATTTT. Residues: CASLESLAGGLQPQHF.